This TCR beta chain was retrieved from a study of blood T cell repertoires in COVID-19. Study as a whole: Material from acute and convalescent COVID-19 was sourced from the United States, Italy and Spain. In each case, the material was cDNA or gDNA derived from T cells, B-cell-depleted T cells, or PBMCs.

V lost 9 bases and J lost 8; bases outside the gene matches: 15. The germline gives CDR1 SEHNR, CDR2 FQNEAQ (reference sequence). There are 15 residues in the CDR3. Authors' methods: From reference gene primer amplification, estimates of nucleated cell counts were derived. Repertoires were generated with immunoSEQ multiplex PCR, while TCRdb's copy carries only in-frame clones and drops some. V, J and clone size are taken as reported in that table, and D and trimming were inferred from the DNA itself. The table includes about 58,000 clones, about 83% detected once. This sequence was found in a man aged 40-55 years with active COVID-19. The chain has TRBV7-9 and TRBJ1-2, with 10 positions matching TRBD1. The sample consisted of peripheral blood. CDR3 bases: TGTGCCAGTGAAATCGGGACAGGGGTTTTCGGGGGCTACACCTTC. This gives the protein CASEIGTGVFGGYTF.